This entry lists 13 T cell receptor beta chains sequenced from one sample in a study of T cells in Graves' hyperthyroidism and ophthalmopathy. RNA transcripts were the template for amplifying TCR beta CDR3 regions. With the HTBI primer set, the TCR CDR3 went through a first round of RT-PCR. TCRdb reanalysed the multiplex PCR reads using MiXCR and keeps one entry per CDR3 protein. Found here are around 600,000 distinct CDR3 sequences, 12% to 15% of them singletons; the top ten hold roughly 7%. Material: blood. Source of these receptors: a young woman with Graves' ophthalmopathy.

This chain joins TRBV9 and TRBJ2-2, with TRBD1 matching 9 bases. The CDR3 loop spans 14 amino acids. The V segment lost 4 bases and the J segment 7 bases; nucleotides outside the gene matches: 5. Looked up from germline, CDR1 is SGDLS and CDR2 is YYNGEE. Written as DNA, the CDR3 is TGTGCCAGCAGCTACAGGGGGCGCGACGGGGAGCTGTTTTTT. This gives the protein CASSYRGRDGELFF.

The sample holds a few counts of this clonotype. This chain connects TRBV19 to TRBJ1-3; D remains unclear. The germline V and J ends were trimmed by 8 bases and 3 bases, with 17 bases remaining between them. Germline V gene sequence: CDR1 LNHDA, CDR2 SQIVND (reference sequence). The length of the CDR3 is 15 residues. The CDR3 coding sequence is TGTGCCAGTGGGGTCTCGGTGTCTGGTGGAAACACCATATATTTT. Its translation: CASGVSVSGGNTIYF.

This clonotype has a handful of counts. The rearrangement joins TRBV7-2 to TRBJ1-4; weak D call: TRBD1 (5 bases). The CDR3 runs 16 residues. Germline loops: CDR1 SGHTA, CDR2 FQGNSA. The ends were cut back, 5 bases at V and 6 bases at J, with 19 bases in the middle. The CDR3 coding sequence is TGTGCCAGCAGCCAGACATCCGGGACGGTCTATGAAAAACTGTTTTTT. Translating gives CASSQTSGTVYEKLFF.

This clonotype turned up a few times. The rearrangement links TRBV29-1 to TRBJ2-5, with 8 bases identical to TRBD1. The CDR3 has 12 residues. Per the germline V gene, CDR1 is SQVTM and CDR2 is ANQGSEA. The V gene end was trimmed by 6 bases and the J gene end by 7 bases; junction bases not matched to a gene: 7. This CDR3 reads CSVKWTGPTQYF. CDR3 bases: TGCAGCGTCAAATGGACAGGGCCGACCCAGTACTTC.

This chain joins TRBV18 and TRBJ1-1; D uncertain. The CDR3 has 15 residues. V shed 0 bases and J shed 13 bases, with 21 bases lying between them. The V gene's germline CDR1 is KGHSH and CDR2 LQKENI. CDR3 amino acids: CASSPPQEPTESGFF. The CDR3, as DNA: TGTGCCAGCTCACCACCTCAGGAACCAACAGAGTCGGGTTTCTTT.

This clonotype occurred many times. This chain connects TRBV10-3 to TRBJ2-7, with 10 bases that match TRBD1. The CDR3 length is 13 residues. Germline V CDR1 and CDR2: ENHRY, SYGVKD. Germline trimming cut 4 bases from V and 6 bases from J; bases unmatched to any gene: 3. Here the CDR3 DNA reads TGTGCCATCAGTGGTGGGGACAGGGGCGAGCAGTACTTC. Translating gives CAISGGDRGEQYF.

V is TRBV15 and J is TRBJ1-1; TRBD1 matches at 9 bases. V was pared by 1 base and J by 7 bases, with 16 bases of the junction left unmatched. Germline CDR1 LNHNV, CDR2 YYDKDF (reference sequence). This CDR3 spans 18 amino acids. The CDR3 here is CATSRGWDRALPYIEAFF. The CDR3 coding sequence is TGTGCCACCAGCAGAGGTTGGGACAGGGCCCTCCCATACATTGAAGCTTTCTTT.

At least ten counts were recorded for this clonotype. This chain joins TRBV30 and TRBJ1-1; D unclear. The CDR3 consists of 15 residues. Trimming pared 3 bases from V and 1 base from J, leaving 15 bases between. CDR1 GTSNPN and CDR2 SVGIG come from the germline V gene (reference sequence). CDR3 residues: CAWSPLGRPNTEAFF. The DNA for the CDR3 is TGTGCCTGGAGCCCGCTGGGCCGACCGAACACTGAAGCTTTCTTT.

This clonotype was seen just once. The V and J genes are TRBV6-2 or TRBV6-3 and TRBJ1-2, with a possible D match to TRBD1 (5 bases). V was pared by 0 bases and J by 4 bases, with 15 bases between. The germline gives CDR1 MNHEY, CDR2 SVGEGT. This CDR3 is 16 amino acids long. As DNA, the CDR3 is TGTGCCAGCAGTTACTCTATCCGGGACGTCCTCTATGGCTACACCTTC. Translating gives CASSYSIRDVLYGYTF.

This clonotype was counted at least ten times. The V gene is TRBV24-1, the J gene TRBJ2-2, with 14 nucleotides matching TRBD2. V was clipped by 7 bases and J by 5 bases; unmatched bases: 8. The CDR3 has 17 residues. CDR1 is KGHDR and CDR2 is SFDVKD in the germline V gene. The CDR3 loop is CATSPGLAGARTGELFF. The CDR3 DNA reads as TGTGCCACCAGCCCGGGACTAGCGGGAGCCCGGACCGGGGAGCTGTTTTTT.

V gene TRBV19 combines with J gene TRBJ1-2; TRBD1 matches at 7 bases. CDR1 LNHDA and CDR2 SQIVND come from the germline V gene (reference sequence). The CDR3 spans 11 residues. Written as DNA, the CDR3 is TGTGACGACAGGGTAGCCAATGGCTACACCTTC. It encodes CDDRVANGYTF. The variable domain in full, completed from reference TRBV19 and TRBJ1-2, reads DGGITQSPKYLFRKEGQNVTLSCEQNLNHDAMYWYRQDPGQGLRLIYYSQIVNDFQKGDIAEGYSVSREKKESFPLTVTSAQKNPTAFYLCDDRVANGYTFGSGTRLTVV.

There are many counts of this clonotype. The chain employs TRBV5-1 and TRBJ1-1; TRBD1 aligns across 7 bases. Germline V gene data show CDR1 as SGHRS and CDR2 as YFSETQ. CDR3 size: 17 residues. J lost 2 bases, V lost 3 bases, and 13 bases had no gene match. Written as DNA, the CDR3 is TGCGCCAGCAGCTCCGACAGGGTTTTGACCATAAACACTGAAGCTTTCTTT. Its protein is CASSSDRVLTINTEAFF. Using reference TRBV5-1 and TRBJ1-1 for the parts outside the CDR3, the full variable domain is KAGVTQTPRYLIKTRGQQVTLSCSPISGHRSVSWYQQTPGQGLQFLFEYFSETQRNKGNFPGRFSGRQFSNSRSEMNVSTLELGDSALYLCASSSDRVLTINTEAFFGQGTRLTVV.

This clonotype was seen more than once but under ten times. The J gene is TRBJ1-2, the V gene TRBV4-1; D uncertain. Trimming removed 1 base at V and 0 bases at J, with 9 bases between. Germline V lookup: CDR1 MGHRA, CDR2 YSYEKL. This CDR3 has 15 amino acids. Written as DNA, the CDR3 is TGCGCCAGCAGCCAAGTCGTAGGGACTAACTATGGCTACACCTTC. Its protein product is CASSQVVGTNYGYTF.